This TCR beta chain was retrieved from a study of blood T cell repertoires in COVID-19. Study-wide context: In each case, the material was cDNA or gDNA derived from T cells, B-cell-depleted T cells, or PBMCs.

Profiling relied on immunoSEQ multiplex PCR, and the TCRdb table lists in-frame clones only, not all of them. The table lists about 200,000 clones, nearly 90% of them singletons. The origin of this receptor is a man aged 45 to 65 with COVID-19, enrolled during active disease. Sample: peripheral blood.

As DNA, the CDR3 is TGTGCCAGCAGGACTGCTTGGGTAAGCACAGATACGCAGTATTTT. It is translated as CASRTAWVSTDTQYF. The chain has TRBV6-5 and TRBJ2-3; D is unresolved. Trimming stripped 6 bases from V and 0 bases from J, with 13 bases between. The V gene's germline CDR1 is MNHEY and CDR2 SVGAGI. The CDR3 extends over 15 amino acids.